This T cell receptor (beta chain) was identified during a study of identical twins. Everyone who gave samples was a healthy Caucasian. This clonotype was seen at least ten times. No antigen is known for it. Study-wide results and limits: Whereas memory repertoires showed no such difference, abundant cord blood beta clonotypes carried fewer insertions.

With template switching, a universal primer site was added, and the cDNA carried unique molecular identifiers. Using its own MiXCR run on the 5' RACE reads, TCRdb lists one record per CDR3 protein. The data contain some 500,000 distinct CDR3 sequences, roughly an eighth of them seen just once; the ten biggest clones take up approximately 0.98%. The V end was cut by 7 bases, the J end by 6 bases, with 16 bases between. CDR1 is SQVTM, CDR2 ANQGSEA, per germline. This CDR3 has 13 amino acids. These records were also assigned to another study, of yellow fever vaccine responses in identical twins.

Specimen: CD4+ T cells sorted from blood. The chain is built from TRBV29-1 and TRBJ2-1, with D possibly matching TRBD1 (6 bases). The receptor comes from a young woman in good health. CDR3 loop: CSARQEWGNEQFF. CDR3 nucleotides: TGCAGCGCCCGACAGGAATGGGGCAATGAGCAGTTCTTC.